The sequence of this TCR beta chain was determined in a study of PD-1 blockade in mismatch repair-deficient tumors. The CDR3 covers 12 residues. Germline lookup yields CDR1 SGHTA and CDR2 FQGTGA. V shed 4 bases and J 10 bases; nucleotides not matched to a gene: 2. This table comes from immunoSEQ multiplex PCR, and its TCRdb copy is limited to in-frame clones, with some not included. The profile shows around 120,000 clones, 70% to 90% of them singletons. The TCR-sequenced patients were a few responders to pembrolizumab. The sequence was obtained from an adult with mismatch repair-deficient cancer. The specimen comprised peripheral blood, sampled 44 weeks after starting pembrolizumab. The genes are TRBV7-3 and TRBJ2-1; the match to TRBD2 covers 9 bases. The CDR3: CASSSLAGEQFF. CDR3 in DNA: TGTGCCAGCAGCTCGCTAGCGGGAGAGCAGTTCTTC.